Given below is one T cell receptor beta chain in context. This sample was taken from a study of blood T cell repertoires in COVID-19. V trimming: 2 bases; J trimming: 4 bases; junction bases outside the gene matches: 7. CDR1 and CDR2 from the germline V gene are MDHEN and SYDVKM. This CDR3 has 15 residues. Repertoires were generated with immunoSEQ multiplex PCR, while TCRdb's copy carries only in-frame clones and drops some. The table has fewer than 350,000 clones, around nine tenths seen once. The gene calls are TRBV28 and TRBJ1-2, with 7 bases fitting TRBD1. This clonotype originated in a woman between 25 and 40 years old who had been exposed to COVID-19. Sample: PBMCs or T cells enriched from blood (not recorded which). Here the CDR3 reads CASSLVSGQSYGYTF. The CDR3, as DNA: TGTGCCAGCAGTTTAGTTTCGGGACAGTCCTATGGCTACACCTTC.